The T cell receptor beta chain under discussion was sequenced for a study of STAT5B mutations in CD4+ large granular lymphocyte leukemia. Per the germline V gene, CDR1 is SGHRS and CDR2 is YFSETQ. There are 14 residues in the CDR3. Trimming at V came to 4 bases and at J to 3 bases, leaving 4 bases not matched to a gene. Study-wide results and caveats: 25% of private leukemic clonotypes occurred rarely in other patients' non-leukemic repertoires.

A single count supports this clone. Its antigen is still unknown. TCRdb's copy holds only in-frame clones and misses some; the assay was immunoSEQ multiplex PCR. The repertoire holds 37,000 or so clones, with 84% as singletons. Specimen: CD4+ T cells from blood buffy coats. This chain uses TRBV5-1 with TRBJ2-7; 10 bases agree with TRBD1. The clonotype comes from a human donor in good health. The CDR3, as DNA: TGCGCCAGCAGCACAGGGACAGGGGACTACGAGCAGTACTTC. Its translation: CASSTGTGDYEQYF.